This T cell receptor beta chain was profiled in a study of T-cell reconstitution after alpha-beta-depleted transplantation in children. Unique molecular identifiers were used in preparing the TCRbeta library. A single record per CDR3 protein comes from TCRdb applying MiXCR to the PCR reads. The repertoire has hundreds of thousands of distinct CDR3 sequences, approximately 16% of them found once; the top ten carry approximately 1.1%. This clonotype occurred many times. The V gene's germline CDR1 is SQVTM and CDR2 ANQGSEA. V was pared by 0 bases and J by 1 base, with 6 bases of the junction left unmatched. This CDR3 is 17 amino acids long.

The chain has TRBV29-1 and TRBJ2-3, with 11 bases that match TRBD2. This TCR came from a human donor who donated a stem cell graft to a child with acute myeloid leukemia. The sequences come from PBMCs from the stem cell graft donor, collected from the stem cell graft. The CDR3, as DNA: TGCAGCGTTGAAGACCCACTAGCGGGGGAGGGCACAGATACGCAGTATTTT. This codes for CSVEDPLAGEGTDTQYF.